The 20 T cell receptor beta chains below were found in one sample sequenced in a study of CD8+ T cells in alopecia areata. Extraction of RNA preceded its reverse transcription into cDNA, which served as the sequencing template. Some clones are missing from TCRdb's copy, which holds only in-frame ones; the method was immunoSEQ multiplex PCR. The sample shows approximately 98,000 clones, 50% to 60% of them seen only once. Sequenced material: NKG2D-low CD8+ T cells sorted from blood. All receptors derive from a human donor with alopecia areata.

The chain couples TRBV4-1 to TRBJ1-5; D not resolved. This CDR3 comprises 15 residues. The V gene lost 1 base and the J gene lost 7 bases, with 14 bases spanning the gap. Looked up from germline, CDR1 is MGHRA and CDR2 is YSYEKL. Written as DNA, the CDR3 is TGCGCCAGCAGCCAAGTTGCGGCAGGCCAACAGCCCCAGCATTTT. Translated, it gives CASSQVAAGQQPQHF.

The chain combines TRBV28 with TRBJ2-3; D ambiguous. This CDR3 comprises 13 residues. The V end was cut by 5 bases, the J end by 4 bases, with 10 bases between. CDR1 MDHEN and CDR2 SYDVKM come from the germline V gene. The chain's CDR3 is CASSLQTADTQYF. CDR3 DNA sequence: TGTGCCAGCAGTCTACAAACTGCAGATACGCAGTATTTT.

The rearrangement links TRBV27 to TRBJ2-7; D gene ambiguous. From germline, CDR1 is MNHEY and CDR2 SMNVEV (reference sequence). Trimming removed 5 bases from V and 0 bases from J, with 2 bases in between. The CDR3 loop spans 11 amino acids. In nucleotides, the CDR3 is TGTGCCAGCAGTGCCTCCTACGAGCAGTACTTC. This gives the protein CASSASYEQYF.

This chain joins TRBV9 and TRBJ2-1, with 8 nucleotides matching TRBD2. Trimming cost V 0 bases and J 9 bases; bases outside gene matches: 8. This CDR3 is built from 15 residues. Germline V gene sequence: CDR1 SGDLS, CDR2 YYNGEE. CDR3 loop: CASSVETGGWSEQFF. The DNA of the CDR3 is TGTGCCAGCAGCGTAGAAACGGGAGGGTGGAGTGAGCAGTTCTTC.

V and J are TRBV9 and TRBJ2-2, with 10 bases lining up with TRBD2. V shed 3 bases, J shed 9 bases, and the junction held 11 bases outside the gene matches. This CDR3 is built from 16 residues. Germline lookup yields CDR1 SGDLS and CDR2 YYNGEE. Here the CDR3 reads CASSGILAGEARELFF. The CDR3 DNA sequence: TGTGCCAGCAGCGGAATTCTAGCGGGAGAGGCGAGGGAGCTGTTTTTT.

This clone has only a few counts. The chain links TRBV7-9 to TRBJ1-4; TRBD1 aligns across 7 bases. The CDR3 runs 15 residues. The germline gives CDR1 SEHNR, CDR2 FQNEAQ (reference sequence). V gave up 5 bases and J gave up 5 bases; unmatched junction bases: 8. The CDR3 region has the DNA TGTGCCAGCAGCCCATCGGGACAGCTAAATGAAAAACTGTTTTTT. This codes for CASSPSGQLNEKLFF.

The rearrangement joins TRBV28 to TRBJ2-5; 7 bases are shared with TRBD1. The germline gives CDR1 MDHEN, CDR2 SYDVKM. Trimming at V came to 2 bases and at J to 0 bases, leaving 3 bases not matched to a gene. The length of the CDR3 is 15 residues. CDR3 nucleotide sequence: TGTGCCAGCAGTTTACGACAGGGAAACCAAGAGACCCAGTACTTC. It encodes CASSLRQGNQETQYF.

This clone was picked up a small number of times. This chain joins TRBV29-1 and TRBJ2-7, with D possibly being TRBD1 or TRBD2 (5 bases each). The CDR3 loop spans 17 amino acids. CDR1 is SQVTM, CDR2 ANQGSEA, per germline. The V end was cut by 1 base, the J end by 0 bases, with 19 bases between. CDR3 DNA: TGCAGCGTTGAAGTTAGAGGGAGCGGACATTCCTCCTACGAGCAGTACTTC. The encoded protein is CSVEVRGSGHSSYEQYF.

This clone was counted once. CDR3 region: CANYRDRGPSEQFF. CDR3 nucleotides: TGTGCCAACTACCGGGACAGGGGGCCGAGTGAGCAGTTCTTC. The gene calls are TRBV2 and TRBJ2-1; 12 bases are shared with TRBD1. J lost 9 bases, V lost 10 bases, and 10 bases had no gene match. This CDR3 is built from 14 residues. The V gene's germline CDR1 is SNHLY and CDR2 FYNNEI.

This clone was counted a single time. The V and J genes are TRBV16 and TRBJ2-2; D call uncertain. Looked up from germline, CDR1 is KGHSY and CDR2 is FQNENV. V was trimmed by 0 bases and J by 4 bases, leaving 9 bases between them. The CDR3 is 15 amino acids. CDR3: CASSQSIVSTGELFF. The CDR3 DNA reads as TGTGCCAGCAGCCAATCGATTGTTAGCACCGGGGAGCTGTTTTTT.

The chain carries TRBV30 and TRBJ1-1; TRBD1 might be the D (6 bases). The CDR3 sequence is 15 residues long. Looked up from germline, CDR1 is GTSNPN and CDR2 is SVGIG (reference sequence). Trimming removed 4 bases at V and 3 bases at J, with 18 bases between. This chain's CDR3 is CAWTRSGGLYTEAFF. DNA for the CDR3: TGTGCCTGGACGAGGTCGGGGGGCCTTTACACTGAAGCTTTCTTT.

The CDR3 nucleotides are TGCGCCAGCAGCCAAGATGCCGGGACTAGCAATGAGCAGTTCTTC. It codes for CASSQDAGTSNEQFF. V and J are TRBV4-1 and TRBJ2-1, with 8 bases aligning to TRBD2. J lost 6 bases, V lost 0 bases, and 4 bases had no gene match. Germline assignment: CDR1 MGHRA and CDR2 YSYEKL. CDR3 size: 15 residues.

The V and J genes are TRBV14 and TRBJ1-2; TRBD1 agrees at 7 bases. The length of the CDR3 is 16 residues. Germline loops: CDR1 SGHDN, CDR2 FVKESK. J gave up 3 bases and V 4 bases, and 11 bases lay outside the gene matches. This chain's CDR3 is CASSLRQGTPDYGYTF. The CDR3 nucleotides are TGTGCCAGCAGCCTACGACAGGGAACGCCCGACTATGGCTACACCTTC.

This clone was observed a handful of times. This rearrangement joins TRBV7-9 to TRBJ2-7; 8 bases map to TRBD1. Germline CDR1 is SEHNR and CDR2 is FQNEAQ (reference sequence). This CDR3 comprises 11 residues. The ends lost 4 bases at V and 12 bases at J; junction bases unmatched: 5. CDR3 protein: CASSSDRGLYF. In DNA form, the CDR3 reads TGTGCCAGCAGCTCCGACAGGGGACTGTACTTC. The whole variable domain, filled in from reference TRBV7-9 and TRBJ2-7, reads DTGVSQNPRHKITKRGQNVTFRCDPISEHNRLYWYRQTLGQGPEFLTYFQNEAQLEKSRLLSDRFSAERPKGSFSTLEIQRTEQGDSAMYLCASSSDRGLYFGPGTRLTVT.

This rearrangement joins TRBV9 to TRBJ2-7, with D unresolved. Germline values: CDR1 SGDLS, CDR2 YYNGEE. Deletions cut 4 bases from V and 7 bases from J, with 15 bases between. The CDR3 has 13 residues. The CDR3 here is CASSHTTAGEQYF. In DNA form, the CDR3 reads TGTGCCAGCAGCCATACTACGGCCGGGGAGCAGTACTTC.

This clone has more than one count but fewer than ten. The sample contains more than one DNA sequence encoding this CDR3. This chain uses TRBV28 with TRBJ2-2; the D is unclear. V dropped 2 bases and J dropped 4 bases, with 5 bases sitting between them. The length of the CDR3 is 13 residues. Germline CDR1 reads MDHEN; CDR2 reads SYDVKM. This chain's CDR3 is CASSLGSTGELFF. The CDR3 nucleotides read TGTGCCAGCAGTTTAGGTAGCACCGGGGAGCTGTTTTTT.

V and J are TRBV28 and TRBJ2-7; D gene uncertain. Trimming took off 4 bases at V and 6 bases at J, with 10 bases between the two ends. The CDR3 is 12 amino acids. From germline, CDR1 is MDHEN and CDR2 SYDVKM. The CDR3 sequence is CASSSAPVEQYF. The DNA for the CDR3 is TGTGCCAGCAGTTCCGCGCCTGTCGAGCAGTACTTC.

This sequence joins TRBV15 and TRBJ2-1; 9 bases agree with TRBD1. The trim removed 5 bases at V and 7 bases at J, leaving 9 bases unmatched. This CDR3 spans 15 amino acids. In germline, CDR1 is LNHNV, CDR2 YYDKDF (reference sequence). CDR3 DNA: TGTGCCACCAGCGCCCGACAGGGGGGGATGAATGAGCAGTTCTTC. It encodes CATSARQGGMNEQFF.

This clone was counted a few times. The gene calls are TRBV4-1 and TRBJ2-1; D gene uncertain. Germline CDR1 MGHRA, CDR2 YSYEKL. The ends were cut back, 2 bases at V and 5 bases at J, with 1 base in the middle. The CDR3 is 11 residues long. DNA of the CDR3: TGCGCCAGCAGCCAAAACAATGAGCAGTTCTTC. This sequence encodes CASSQNNEQFF.

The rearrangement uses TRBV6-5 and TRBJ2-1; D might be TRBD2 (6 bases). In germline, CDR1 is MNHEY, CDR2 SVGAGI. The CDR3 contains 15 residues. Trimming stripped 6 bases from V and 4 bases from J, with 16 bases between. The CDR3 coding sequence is TGTGCCAGCAGATCCGGGACTTGGGATTACAATGAGCAGTTCTTC. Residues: CASRSGTWDYNEQFF.